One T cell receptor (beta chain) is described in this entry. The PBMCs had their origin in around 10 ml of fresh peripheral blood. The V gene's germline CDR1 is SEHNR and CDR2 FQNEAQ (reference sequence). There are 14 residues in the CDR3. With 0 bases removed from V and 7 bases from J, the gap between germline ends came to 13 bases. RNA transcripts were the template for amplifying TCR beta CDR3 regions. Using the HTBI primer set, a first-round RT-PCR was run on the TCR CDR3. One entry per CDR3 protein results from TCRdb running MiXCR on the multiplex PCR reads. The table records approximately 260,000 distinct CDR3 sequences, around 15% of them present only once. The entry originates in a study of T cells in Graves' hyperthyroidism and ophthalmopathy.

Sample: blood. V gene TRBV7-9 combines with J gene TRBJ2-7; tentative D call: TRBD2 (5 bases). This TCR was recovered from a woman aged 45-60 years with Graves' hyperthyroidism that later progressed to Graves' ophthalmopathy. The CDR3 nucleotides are TGTGCCAGCAGCTTAGCGGGAGATCTCGGAGAGCAGTACTTC. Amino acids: CASSLAGDLGEQYF. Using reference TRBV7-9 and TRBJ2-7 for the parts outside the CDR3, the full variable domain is DTGVSQNPRHKITKRGQNVTFRCDPISEHNRLYWYRQTLGQGPEFLTYFQNEAQLEKSRLLSDRFSAERPKGSFSTLEIQRTEQGDSAMYLCASSLAGDLGEQYFGPGTRLTVT.